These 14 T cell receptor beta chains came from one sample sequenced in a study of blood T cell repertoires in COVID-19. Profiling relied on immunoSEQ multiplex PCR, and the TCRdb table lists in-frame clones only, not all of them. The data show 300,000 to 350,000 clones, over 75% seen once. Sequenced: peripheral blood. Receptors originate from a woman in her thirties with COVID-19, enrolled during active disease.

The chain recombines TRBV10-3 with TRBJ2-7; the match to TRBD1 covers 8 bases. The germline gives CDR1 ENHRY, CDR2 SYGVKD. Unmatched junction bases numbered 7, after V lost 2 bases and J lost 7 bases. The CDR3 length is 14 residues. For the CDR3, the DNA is TGTGCCATCAGTGAGGGGCAGGGGGCTGGGGAGCAGTACTTC. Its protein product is CAISEGQGAGEQYF.

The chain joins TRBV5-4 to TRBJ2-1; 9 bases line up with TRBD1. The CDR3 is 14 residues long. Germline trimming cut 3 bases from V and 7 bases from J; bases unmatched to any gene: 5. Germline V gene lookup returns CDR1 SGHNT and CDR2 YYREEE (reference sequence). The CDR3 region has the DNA TGTGCCAGCAGCTCGGACAGGGGTGGAAATGAGCAGTTCTTC. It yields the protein CASSSDRGGNEQFF.

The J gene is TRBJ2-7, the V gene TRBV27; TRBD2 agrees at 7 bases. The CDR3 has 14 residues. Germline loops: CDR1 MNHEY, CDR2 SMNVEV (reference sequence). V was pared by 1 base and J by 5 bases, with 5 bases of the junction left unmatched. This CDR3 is CASSLYGGSHEQYF. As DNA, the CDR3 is TGTGCCAGCAGTTTATATGGCGGGAGCCACGAGCAGTACTTC.

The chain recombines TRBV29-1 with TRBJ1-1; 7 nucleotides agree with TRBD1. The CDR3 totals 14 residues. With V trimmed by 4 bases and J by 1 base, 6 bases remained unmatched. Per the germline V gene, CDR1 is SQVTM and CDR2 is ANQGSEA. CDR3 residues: CSVVRGSENTEAFF. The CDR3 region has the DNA TGCAGCGTTGTCAGGGGGTCGGAGAACACTGAAGCTTTCTTT.

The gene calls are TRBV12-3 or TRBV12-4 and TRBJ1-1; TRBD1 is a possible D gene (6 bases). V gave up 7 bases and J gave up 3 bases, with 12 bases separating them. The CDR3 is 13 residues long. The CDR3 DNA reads TGTGCCAGCACGTATCAGGGGTACACTGAAGCTTTCTTT. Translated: CASTYQGYTEAFF.

The CDR3 DNA reads TGTGCCAGCTCACCGGGGGGAAGGAACACTGAAGCTTTCTTT. Amino acid sequence: CASSPGGRNTEAFF. The rearrangement uses TRBV18 and TRBJ1-1; perhaps TRBD1 as D (5 bases). The V end lost 3 bases, the J end lost 1 base, and 9 bases lay between the germline ends. The CDR3 spans 14 residues. CDR1 KGHSH and CDR2 LQKENI come from the germline V gene.

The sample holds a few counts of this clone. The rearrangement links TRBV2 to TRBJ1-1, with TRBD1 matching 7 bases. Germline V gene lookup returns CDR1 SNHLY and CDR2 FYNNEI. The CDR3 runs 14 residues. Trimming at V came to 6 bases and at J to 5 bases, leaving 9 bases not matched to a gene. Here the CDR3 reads CASREQGGRTEAFF. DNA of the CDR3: TGTGCCAGCAGGGAACAAGGGGGCAGGACTGAAGCTTTCTTT.

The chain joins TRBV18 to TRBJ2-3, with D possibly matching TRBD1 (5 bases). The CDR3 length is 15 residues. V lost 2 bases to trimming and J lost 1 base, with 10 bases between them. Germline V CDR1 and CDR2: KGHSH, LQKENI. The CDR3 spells CASSPRVGGTDTQYF. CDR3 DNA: TGTGCCAGCTCACCAAGGGTAGGGGGCACAGATACGCAGTATTTT.

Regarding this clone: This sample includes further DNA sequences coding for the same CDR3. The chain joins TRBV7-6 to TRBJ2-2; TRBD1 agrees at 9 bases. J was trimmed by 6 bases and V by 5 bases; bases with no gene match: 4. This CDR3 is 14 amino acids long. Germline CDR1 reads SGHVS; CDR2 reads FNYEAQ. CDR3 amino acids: CASSPQGAAGELFF. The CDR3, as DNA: TGTGCCAGCAGCCCACAGGGGGCCGCCGGGGAGCTGTTTTTT.

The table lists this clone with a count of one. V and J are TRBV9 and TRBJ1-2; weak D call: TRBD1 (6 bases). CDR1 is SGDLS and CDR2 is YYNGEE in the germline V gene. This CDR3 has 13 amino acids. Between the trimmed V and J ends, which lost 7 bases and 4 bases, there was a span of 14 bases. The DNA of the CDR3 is TGTGCCAGCGCGGGGGGGCGCCGCTATGGCTACACCTTC. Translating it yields CASAGGRRYGYTF.

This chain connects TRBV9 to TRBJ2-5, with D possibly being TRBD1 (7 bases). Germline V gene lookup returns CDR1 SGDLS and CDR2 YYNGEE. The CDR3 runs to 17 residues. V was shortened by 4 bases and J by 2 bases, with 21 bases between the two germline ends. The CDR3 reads CASSPGGTALIQETQYF. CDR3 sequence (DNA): TGTGCCAGCAGCCCAGGGGGGACAGCCTTAATTCAAGAGACCCAGTACTTC.

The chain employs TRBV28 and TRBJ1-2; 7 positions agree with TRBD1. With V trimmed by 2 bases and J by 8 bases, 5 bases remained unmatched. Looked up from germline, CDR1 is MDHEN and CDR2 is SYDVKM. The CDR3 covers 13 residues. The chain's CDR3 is CASSLEGGRGYTF. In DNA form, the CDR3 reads TGTGCCAGCAGTTTAGAAGGGGGCCGAGGCTACACCTTC.

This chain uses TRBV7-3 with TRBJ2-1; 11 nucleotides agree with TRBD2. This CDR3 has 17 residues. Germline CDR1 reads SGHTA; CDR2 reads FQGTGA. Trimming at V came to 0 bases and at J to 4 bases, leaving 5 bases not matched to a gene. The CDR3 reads CASSLTSGRVKYNEQFF. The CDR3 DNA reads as TGTGCCAGCAGCTTAACTAGCGGGAGGGTGAAGTACAATGAGCAGTTCTTC.

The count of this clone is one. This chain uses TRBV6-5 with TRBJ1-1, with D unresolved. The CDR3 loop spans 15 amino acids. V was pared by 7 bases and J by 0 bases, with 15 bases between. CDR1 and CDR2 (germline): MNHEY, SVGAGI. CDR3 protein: CASTPMTTMNTEAFF. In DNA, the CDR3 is TGTGCCAGCACCCCGATGACGACTATGAACACTGAAGCTTTCTTT.